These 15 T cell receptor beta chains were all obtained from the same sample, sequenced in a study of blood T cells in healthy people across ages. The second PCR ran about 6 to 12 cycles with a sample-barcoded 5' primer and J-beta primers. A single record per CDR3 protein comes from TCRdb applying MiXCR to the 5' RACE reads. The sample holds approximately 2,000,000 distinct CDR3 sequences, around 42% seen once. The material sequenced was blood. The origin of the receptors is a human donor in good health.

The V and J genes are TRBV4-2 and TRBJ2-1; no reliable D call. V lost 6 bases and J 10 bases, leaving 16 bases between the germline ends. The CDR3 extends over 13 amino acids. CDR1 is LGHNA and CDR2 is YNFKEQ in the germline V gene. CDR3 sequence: CASRHSYPYEQFF. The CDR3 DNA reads TGTGCCAGCAGGCATTCTTACCCCTACGAGCAGTTCTTC.

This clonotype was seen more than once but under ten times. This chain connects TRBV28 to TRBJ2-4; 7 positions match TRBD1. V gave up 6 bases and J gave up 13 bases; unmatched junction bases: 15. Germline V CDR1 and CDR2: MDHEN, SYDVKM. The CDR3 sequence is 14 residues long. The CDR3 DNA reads TGTGCCAGCAGAACCGGGACAGAACTCGGAGAGCAGTACTTC. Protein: CASRTGTELGEQYF.

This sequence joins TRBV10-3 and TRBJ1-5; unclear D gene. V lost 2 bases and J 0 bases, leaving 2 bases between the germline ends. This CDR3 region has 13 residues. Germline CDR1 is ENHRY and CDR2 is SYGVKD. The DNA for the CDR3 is TGTGCCATCAGTGAGGGTAGCAATCAGCCCCAGCATTTT. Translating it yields CAISEGSNQPQHF.

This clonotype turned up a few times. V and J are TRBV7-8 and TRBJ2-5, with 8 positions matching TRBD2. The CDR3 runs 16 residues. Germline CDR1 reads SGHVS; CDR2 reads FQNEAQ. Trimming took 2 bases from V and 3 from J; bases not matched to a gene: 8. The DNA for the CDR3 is TGTGCCAGCAGCTTATTAATCGGCGGGGGGAAAGAGACCCAGTACTTC. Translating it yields CASSLLIGGGKETQYF.

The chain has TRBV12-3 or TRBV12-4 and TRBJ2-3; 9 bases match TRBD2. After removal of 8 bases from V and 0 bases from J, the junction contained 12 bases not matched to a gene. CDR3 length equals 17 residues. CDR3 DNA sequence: TGTGCCAGCTCCCGCCGGGGGGCGGGGGGGAGCACAGATACGCAGTATTTT. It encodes CASSRRGAGGSTDTQYF.

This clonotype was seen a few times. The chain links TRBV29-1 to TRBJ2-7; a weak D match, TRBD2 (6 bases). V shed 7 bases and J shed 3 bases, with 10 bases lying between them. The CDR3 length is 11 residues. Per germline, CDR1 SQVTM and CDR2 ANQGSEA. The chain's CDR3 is CSGGVDYEQYF. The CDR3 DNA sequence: TGCAGCGGGGGGGTGGACTACGAGCAGTACTTC.

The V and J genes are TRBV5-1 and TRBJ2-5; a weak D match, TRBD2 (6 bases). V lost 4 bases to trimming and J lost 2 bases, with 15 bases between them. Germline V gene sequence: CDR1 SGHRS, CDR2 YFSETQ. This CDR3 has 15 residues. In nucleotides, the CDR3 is TGCGCCAGCAGCAGAGAATACGGGACTCAAGAGACCCAGTACTTC. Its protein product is CASSREYGTQETQYF.

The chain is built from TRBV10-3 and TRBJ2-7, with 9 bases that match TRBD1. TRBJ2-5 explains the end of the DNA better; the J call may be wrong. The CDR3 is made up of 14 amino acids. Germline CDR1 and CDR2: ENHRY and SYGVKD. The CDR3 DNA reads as TGTGCCATCAGTGAACAGGGGGCTTCGGAGACCCAGTACTTC. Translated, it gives CAISEQGASETQYF.

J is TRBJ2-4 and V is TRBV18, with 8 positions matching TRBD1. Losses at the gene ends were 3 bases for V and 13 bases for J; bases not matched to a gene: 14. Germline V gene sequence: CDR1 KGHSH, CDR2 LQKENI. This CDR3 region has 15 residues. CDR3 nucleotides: TGTGCCAGCTCACCCTCCCGACAGGGGAGGTTGGAGCAGTACTTC. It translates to CASSPSRQGRLEQYF. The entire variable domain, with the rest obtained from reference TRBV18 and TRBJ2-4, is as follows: NAGVMQNPRHLVRRRGQEARLRCSPMKGHSHVYWYRQLPEEGLKFMVYLQKENIIDESGMPKERFSAEFPKEGPSILRIQQVVRGDSAAYFCASSPSRQGRLEQYFGAGTRLSVL.

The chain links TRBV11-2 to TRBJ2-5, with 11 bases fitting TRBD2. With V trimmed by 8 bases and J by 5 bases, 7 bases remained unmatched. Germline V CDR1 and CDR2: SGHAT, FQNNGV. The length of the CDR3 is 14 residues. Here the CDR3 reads CASGPGTSGETQYF. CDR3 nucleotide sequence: TGTGCCAGCGGCCCCGGGACTAGCGGCGAGACCCAGTACTTC.

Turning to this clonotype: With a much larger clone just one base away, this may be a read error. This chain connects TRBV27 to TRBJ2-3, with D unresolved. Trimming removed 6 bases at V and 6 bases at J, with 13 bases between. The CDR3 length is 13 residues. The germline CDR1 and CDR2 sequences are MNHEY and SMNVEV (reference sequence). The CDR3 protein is CASRPRAWDTQYF. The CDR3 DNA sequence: TGTGCCAGCAGGCCACGGGCATGGGATACGCAGTATTTT.

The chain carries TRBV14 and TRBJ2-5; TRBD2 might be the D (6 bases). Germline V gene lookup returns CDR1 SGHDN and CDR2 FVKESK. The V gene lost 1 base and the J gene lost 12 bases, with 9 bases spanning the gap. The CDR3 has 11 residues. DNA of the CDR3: TGTGCCAGCAGCCAAGGCGGGGTTGAGTACTTC. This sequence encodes CASSQGGVEYF.

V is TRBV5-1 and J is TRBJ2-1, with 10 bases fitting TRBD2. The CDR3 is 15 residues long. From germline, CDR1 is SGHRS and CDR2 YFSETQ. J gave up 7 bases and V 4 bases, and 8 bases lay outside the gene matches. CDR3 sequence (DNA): TGCGCCAGCAGCGCCGGGACTAGCGTCGGAAATGAGCAGTTCTTC. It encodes CASSAGTSVGNEQFF.

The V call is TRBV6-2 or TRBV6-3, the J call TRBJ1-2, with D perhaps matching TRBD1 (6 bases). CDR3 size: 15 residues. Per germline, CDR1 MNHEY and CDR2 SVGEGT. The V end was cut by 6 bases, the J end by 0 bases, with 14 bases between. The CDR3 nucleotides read TGTGCCAGCAGAGGGGTAACAGGGACTAACTATGGCTACACCTTC. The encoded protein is CASRGVTGTNYGYTF.

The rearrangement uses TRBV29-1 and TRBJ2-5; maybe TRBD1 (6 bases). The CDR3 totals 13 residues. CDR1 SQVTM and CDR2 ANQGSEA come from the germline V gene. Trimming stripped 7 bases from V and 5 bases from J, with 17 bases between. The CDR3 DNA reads TGCAGCGCCCACCTGACAGGAACGGAGACCCAGTACTTC. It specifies CSAHLTGTETQYF. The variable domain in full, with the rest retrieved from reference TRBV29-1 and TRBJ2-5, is SAVISQKPSRDICQRGTSLTIQCQVDSQVTMMFWYRQQPGQSLTLIATANQGSEATYESGFVIDKFPISRPNLTFSTLTVSNMSPEDSSIYLCSAHLTGTETQYFGPGTRLLVL.